A selection of T cell receptor beta chains follows, all from one sample in a study of blood T cell repertoires in COVID-19. The protocol was immunoSEQ multiplex PCR, while the TCRdb copy is restricted to in-frame clones and leaves out a portion. The sample holds approximately 240,000 clones, around four fifths seen once. Sequencing was done on a sample of peripheral blood. The receptor source for this set is a woman in her sixties or seventies with active or convalescent COVID-19. Both conserved end residues are part of each CDR3. The D gene is left open where the match is weak. Not all rows give a size; the values are once, few, many and, for expanded clones, a class.

clone size: .; CDR3 length: 16; V gene: TRBV2; J gene: TRBJ2-2; D gene: TRBD2; CDR3 protein: CASRRLAGVNTGELFF; CDR3 DNA: TGTGCCAGCAGGCGACTAGCGGGAGTGAACACCGGGGAGCTGTTTTTT
clone size: .; CDR3 length: 19; V gene: TRBV1; J gene: TRBJ2-2; D gene: .; CDR3 protein: CTSSLGTSGGRLHTGELFF; CDR3 DNA: TGCACCAGCAGCCTCGGGACTAGCGGGGGGCGGCTCCACACCGGGGAGCTGTTTTTT
clone size: .; CDR3 length: 15; V gene: TRBV19; J gene: TRBJ1-5; D gene: .; CDR3 protein: CASSISHTGDQPQHF; CDR3 DNA: TGTGCCAGTAGTATCTCCCACACCGGGGATCAGCCCCAGCATTTT
clone size: .; CDR3 length: 12; V gene: TRBV6-6; J gene: TRBJ2-7; D gene: .; CDR3 protein: CASSYSKYEQYF; CDR3 DNA: TGTGCCAGCAGTTACTCCAAATACGAGCAGTACTTC
clone size: .; CDR3 length: 16; V gene: TRBV5-1; J gene: TRBJ2-2; D gene: TRBD1; CDR3 protein: CASSLSETGDTGELFF; CDR3 DNA: TGCGCCAGCAGCCTTAGCGAGACAGGGGACACCGGGGAGCTGTTTTTT
clone size: .; CDR3 length: 16; V gene: TRBV18; J gene: TRBJ2-5; D gene: TRBD2; CDR3 protein: CASSPPPSGRAETQYF; CDR3 DNA: TGTGCCAGCTCACCACCCCCCAGCGGGAGGGCTGAGACCCAGTACTTC
clone size: .; CDR3 length: 14; V gene: TRBV2; J gene: TRBJ2-1; D gene: .; CDR3 protein: CASSFKGRANEQFF; CDR3 DNA: TGTGCCAGCAGTTTTAAGGGGCGCGCCAATGAGCAGTTCTTC
clone size: once; CDR3 length: 13; V gene: TRBV4-1; J gene: TRBJ2-1; D gene: .; CDR3 protein: CASSLDRYNEQFF; CDR3 DNA: TGCGCCAGCAGCCTAGACAGGTACAATGAGCAGTTCTTC
clone size: .; CDR3 length: 14; V gene: TRBV7-9; J gene: TRBJ2-3; D gene: .; CDR3 protein: CASSLVGAQDTQYF; CDR3 DNA: TGTGCCAGCAGCTTAGTAGGGGCGCAAGATACGCAGTATTTT
clone size: .; CDR3 length: 14; V gene: TRBV19; J gene: TRBJ2-3; D gene: .; CDR3 protein: CASNFWGEADTQYF; CDR3 DNA: TGTGCCAGTAACTTCTGGGGGGAGGCAGATACGCAGTATTTT
clone size: few; CDR3 length: 15; V gene: TRBV14; J gene: TRBJ2-2; D gene: TRBD2; CDR3 protein: CASSQISGTVGELFF; CDR3 DNA: TGTGCCAGCAGCCAGATTAGCGGGACGGTCGGGGAGCTGTTTTTT
clone size: .; CDR3 length: 12; V gene: TRBV2; J gene: TRBJ1-2; D gene: TRBD1; CDR3 protein: CASKGTGFGYTF; CDR3 DNA: TGTGCCAGCAAAGGGACAGGGTTTGGCTACACCTTC
clone size: .; CDR3 length: 15; V gene: TRBV14; J gene: TRBJ1-1; D gene: .; CDR3 protein: CASSLLQGSVTEAFF; CDR3 DNA: TGTGCCAGCAGCCTACTACAGGGAAGTGTCACTGAAGCTTTCTTT
clone size: .; CDR3 length: 16; V gene: TRBV24-1; J gene: TRBJ2-3; D gene: .; CDR3 protein: CATSDPRGAGTDTQYF; CDR3 DNA: TGTGCCACCAGTGACCCGAGAGGAGCGGGCACAGATACGCAGTATTTT
clone size: .; CDR3 length: 17; V gene: TRBV3-1/TRBV3-2; J gene: TRBJ2-6; D gene: .; CDR3 protein: CASSPPRTGTGANVLTF; CDR3 DNA: TGTGCCAGCAGCCCCCCACGTACAGGGACCGGGGCCAACGTCCTGACTTTC
clone size: .; CDR3 length: 12; V gene: TRBV6-5; J gene: TRBJ1-1; D gene: .; CDR3 protein: CASSTGTARAFF; CDR3 DNA: TGTGCCAGCAGTACAGGGACCGCAAGGGCTTTCTTT
clone size: .; CDR3 length: 15; V gene: TRBV10-3; J gene: TRBJ2-2; D gene: TRBD1; CDR3 protein: CAIRTGSANTGELFF; CDR3 DNA: TGTGCCATCAGGACAGGGTCGGCGAACACCGGGGAGCTGTTTTTT
clone size: few; CDR3 length: 15; V gene: TRBV6-5; J gene: TRBJ1-1; D gene: .; CDR3 protein: CASSYSGRVNTEAFF; CDR3 DNA: TGTGCCAGCAGTTACTCAGGCAGGGTGAACACTGAAGCTTTCTTT
clone size: once; CDR3 length: 17; V gene: TRBV3-1/TRBV3-2; J gene: TRBJ2-7; D gene: TRBD1; CDR3 protein: CASSQDPQPDRADEQYF; CDR3 DNA: TGTGCCAGCAGCCAAGATCCCCAGCCGGACAGGGCCGACGAGCAGTACTTC
clone size: .; CDR3 length: 15; V gene: TRBV4-2; J gene: TRBJ2-2; D gene: TRBD2; CDR3 protein: CASRGLAGGPGELFF; CDR3 DNA: TGTGCCAGCAGAGGACTAGCGGGGGGGCCAGGGGAGCTGTTTTTT
clone size: .; CDR3 length: 14; V gene: TRBV10-1; J gene: TRBJ2-1; D gene: .; CDR3 protein: CASSDQGAQNEQFF; CDR3 DNA: TGCGCCAGCAGTGACCAAGGGGCCCAGAATGAGCAGTTCTTC
clone size: .; CDR3 length: 12; V gene: TRBV24-1; J gene: TRBJ1-6; D gene: .; CDR3 protein: CATSDSGSPLHF; CDR3 DNA: TGTGCCACCAGTGATTCCGGGTCACCCCTCCACTTT